The 21 T cell receptor beta chains reported below all come from one sample, sequenced in a study of shared clonotypes between healthy human individuals. Produced via immunoSEQ multiplex PCR; TCRdb's table is partial and in-frame only. This table has roughly 2.4 million clones, approximately 94% appearing once. Input material: naive CD4+ T cells sorted from blood. Subset defined: CD45RA+ positively selected. The receptors shown here come from a young man in good health.

The rearrangement joins TRBV5-6 to TRBJ2-5; D unresolved. Looked up from germline, CDR1 is SGHDT and CDR2 is YYEEEE. This CDR3 is 15 amino acids long. V lost 2 bases and J 2 bases, leaving 13 bases between the germline ends. Here the CDR3 DNA reads TGTGCCAGCAGCTTAGGTCCTGGCACTCAAGAGACCCAGTACTTC. This translates into CASSLGPGTQETQYF. The whole variable domain, filled in from reference TRBV5-6 and TRBJ2-5, reads DAGVTQSPTHLIKTRGQQVTLRCSPKSGHDTVSWYQQALGQGPQFIFQYYEEEERQRGNFPDRFSGHQFPNYSSELNVNALLLGDSALYLCASSLGPGTQETQYFGPGTRLLVL.

CDR3 sequence reads: CASRTDRDDNEQFF. In nucleotides, the CDR3 is TGTGCCAGTCGAACGGACAGGGATGACAATGAGCAGTTCTTC. The chain links TRBV2 to TRBJ2-1; TRBD1 agrees at 8 bases. After removal of 9 bases from V and 5 bases from J, the junction contained 9 bases not matched to a gene. This CDR3 has 14 amino acids. CDR1 is SNHLY and CDR2 is FYNNEI in the germline V gene.

The CDR3 is CASSAGTSGYQETQYF. DNA of the CDR3: TGTGCCAGCAGCGCCGGGACTAGCGGTTACCAAGAGACCCAGTACTTC. The J gene is TRBJ2-5, the V gene TRBV5-4; 11 bases are shared with TRBD2. The CDR3 is made up of 16 amino acids. V trimming: 4 bases; J trimming: 0 bases; junction bases outside the gene matches: 5. Germline-derived CDR1 and CDR2 are SGHNT and YYREEE (reference sequence).

The CDR3, as DNA: TGTGCCAGCAGCAAAGAGGATTTCCCCCAGTACTTC. It translates to CASSKEDFPQYF. The J gene is TRBJ2-7, the V gene TRBV21-1. TRBV21-1 is flagged as a pseudogene. CDR3 length: 12 residues.

Notes on this clone: Distinct nucleotide sequences in the sample also encode this CDR3. The chain is built from TRBV20-1 and TRBJ2-1; D gene uncertain. Deletions cut 4 bases from V and 7 bases from J, with 5 bases between. Germline V lookup: CDR1 DFQATT, CDR2 SNEGSKA (reference sequence). The CDR3 consists of 10 residues. CDR3 region: CSAMGNEQFF. Here the CDR3 DNA reads TGCAGTGCTATGGGGAATGAGCAGTTCTTC.

The chain employs TRBV7-9 and TRBJ1-6; no clear D gene. There are 18 residues in the CDR3. The V gene lost 10 bases and the J gene lost 1 base, with 23 bases spanning the gap. The germline V gene has CDR1 SEHNR and CDR2 FQNEAQ (reference sequence). CDR3 sequence (DNA): TGTGCCATAATCCTCAGAAGGGCCGCTATGTCCTATAATTCACCCCTCCACTTT. It yields the protein CAIILRRAAMSYNSPLHF.

This chain joins TRBV7-8 and TRBJ2-6; D possibly matches TRBD1 or TRBD2 (6 bases each). CDR1 is SGHVS, CDR2 FQNEAQ, per germline. The CDR3 is 16 residues long. The V gene lost 0 bases and the J gene lost 4 bases, with 10 bases spanning the gap. The CDR3 sequence: CASSLAPGAGANVLTF. As DNA, the CDR3 is TGTGCCAGCAGCTTAGCGCCGGGGGCCGGGGCCAACGTCCTGACTTTC.

The chain couples TRBV6-6 to TRBJ1-3; no reliable D call. There are 14 residues in the CDR3. Per germline, CDR1 MNHNY and CDR2 SVGAGI (reference sequence). The V and J ends lost 7 bases and 4 bases respectively, with 14 bases between them. The CDR3 bases are TGTGCCAGCACCCACAGCTTGGGCGGAAACACCATATATTTT. Encoded protein: CASTHSLGGNTIYF.

In regard to this clone: One end of the junction is discordant with germline, which a read error may explain. This rearrangement joins TRBV5-1 to TRBJ2-3; D call uncertain. CDR1 is SGHRS and CDR2 is YFSETQ in the germline V gene. There are 13 residues in the CDR3. The CDR3 reads CASRLESTDTQYF. DNA for the CDR3: TGCGCCAGCAGGTTGGAGAGCACAGATACGCAGTATTTT.

The chain recombines TRBV30 with TRBJ1-3; D is perhaps TRBD1 (6 bases). The CDR3 covers 15 residues. V was pared by 0 bases and J by 0 bases, with 9 bases between. Germline V lookup: CDR1 GTSNPN, CDR2 SVGIG (reference sequence). Here the CDR3 reads CAWSVGGYSGNTIYF. The CDR3 DNA sequence: TGTGCCTGGAGTGTAGGGGGATACTCTGGAAACACCATATATTTT.

A note on this clone: Other DNA sequences of this sample code for an identical CDR3. The chain is built from TRBV28 and TRBJ1-1; D gene unclear. CDR1 and CDR2 (germline): MDHEN, SYDVKM. The CDR3 runs 11 residues. V was cut by 5 bases and J by 4 bases, with 5 bases left in between. The CDR3 nucleotides read TGTGCCAGCAGTCCTTCCACTGAAGCTTTCTTT. This sequence encodes CASSPSTEAFF.

This chain joins TRBV30 and TRBJ2-5; TRBD1 agrees at 8 bases. CDR1 is GTSNPN, CDR2 SVGIG, per germline (reference sequence). This CDR3 contains 13 residues. CDR3 sequence: CAWDRPLQETQYF. In DNA, the CDR3 is TGTGCTTGGGACAGGCCCCTCCAAGAGACCCAGTACTTC.

The gene calls are TRBV5-1 and TRBJ2-2; D possibly corresponds to TRBD2 (7 bases). Germline-derived CDR1 and CDR2 are SGHRS and YFSETQ. This CDR3 spans 16 amino acids. Deletions cut 7 bases from V and 5 bases from J, with 21 bases between. This CDR3 is CASAQNGGPGTGELFF. The DNA of the CDR3 is TGCGCCAGCGCCCAAAACGGGGGGCCGGGGACCGGGGAGCTGTTTTTT.

The chain links TRBV29-1 to TRBJ2-5, with D unclear. V gave up 4 bases and J gave up 0 bases, with 9 bases separating them. Germline V lookup: CDR1 SQVTM, CDR2 ANQGSEA. There are 13 residues in the CDR3. In DNA, the CDR3 is TGCAGCGTTGCGTGGCGGAACCAAGAGACCCAGTACTTC. It codes for CSVAWRNQETQYF.

The gene calls are TRBV2 and TRBJ1-1; D unresolved. Trimming took off 3 bases at V and 8 bases at J, with 22 bases between the two ends. The germline V gene has CDR1 SNHLY and CDR2 FYNNEI. The CDR3 has 16 residues. This CDR3 reads CASSDGSGLPSKEAFF. For the CDR3, the DNA is TGTGCCAGCAGTGATGGATCTGGGCTCCCTTCAAAAGAAGCTTTCTTT. The whole variable domain, remainder taken from reference TRBV2 and TRBJ1-1, is EPEVTQTPSHQVTQMGQEVILRCVPISNHLYFYWYRQILGQKVEFLVSFYNNEISEKSEIFDDQFSVERPDGSNFTLKIRSTKLEDSAMYFCASSDGSGLPSKEAFFGQGTRLTVV.

For this clone: Other DNA sequences in the sample encode the same CDR3. The V and J genes are TRBV5-4 and TRBJ1-1; D is undetermined. The ends were cut back, 1 base at V and 1 base at J, with 5 bases in the middle. This CDR3 contains 13 residues. The germline CDR1 and CDR2 sequences are SGHNT and YYREEE (reference sequence). CDR3 in DNA: TGTGCCAGCAGCTTGCCCGGGAACACTGAAGCTTTCTTT. Amino acid sequence: CASSLPGNTEAFF. The whole variable domain, remainder taken from reference TRBV5-4 and TRBJ1-1, is ETGVTQSPTHLIKTRGQQVTLRCSSQSGHNTVSWYQQALGQGPQFIFQYYREEENGRGNFPPRFSGLQFPNYSSELNVNALELDDSALYLCASSLPGNTEAFFGQGTRLTVV.

The J gene is TRBJ2-2, the V gene TRBV5-1, with a tentative D call TRBD1 (5 bases). The V end lost 0 bases, the J end lost 2 bases, and 14 bases lay between the germline ends. CDR1 is SGHRS, CDR2 YFSETQ, per germline. The length of the CDR3 is 17 residues. The CDR3 here is CASSLGTTVTNTGELFF. CDR3 in DNA: TGCGCCAGCAGCTTGGGAACGACAGTAACTAACACCGGGGAGCTGTTTTTT.

V and J are TRBV6-1 and TRBJ2-3; D is possibly TRBD1 (6 bases). CDR1 is MNHNS and CDR2 is SASEGT in the germline V gene. This CDR3 contains 13 residues. The CDR3, as DNA: TGTGCAAGCTCCAGAGAGGGGGCAGATACGCAGTATTTT. Translating it yields CASSREGADTQYF.

Concerning this clone: Other DNA sequences from this sample encode an identical CDR3 as well. V usage is TRBV6-5 and J usage is TRBJ2-5; 12 nucleotides line up with TRBD1. This CDR3 comprises 15 residues. With V trimmed by 2 bases and J by 4 bases, 2 bases remained unmatched. Germline CDR1 is MNHEY and CDR2 is SVGAGI. The CDR3 here is CASSYGTGGRETQYF. CDR3 nucleotides: TGTGCCAGCAGTTACGGGACAGGGGGCCGAGAGACCCAGTACTTC.

Regarding this clone: Other nucleotide sequences from this sample produce the same CDR3. V is TRBV19 and J is TRBJ2-3; no reliable D call. Trimming took off 1 base at V and 1 base at J, with 0 bases between the two ends. The germline CDR1 and CDR2 sequences are LNHDA and SQIVND (reference sequence). The CDR3 consists of 12 residues. CDR3 in DNA: TGTGCCAGTAGTATAGGCACAGATACGCAGTATTTT. Its protein is CASSIGTDTQYF.

The CDR3 DNA is TGTGCCTGGAGCACAGAACCGAGGGGGGGGCCGCAGGGGCAGCCCCAGCATTTT. Translation gives CAWSTEPRGGPQGQPQHF. V is TRBV30 and J is TRBJ1-5, with TRBD1 as a possible D gene (6 bases). Germline values: CDR1 GTSNPN, CDR2 SVGIG (reference sequence). With 3 bases removed from V and 7 bases from J, the gap between germline ends came to 28 bases. This CDR3 contains 18 residues.